The 17 T cell receptor beta chains given below trace back to one sample, sequenced in a study of cytomegalovirus exposure and HLA in healthy donors. This PCR relied on a set of 60 Vbeta primers and 13 Jbeta primers. Sequencing used immunoSEQ multiplex PCR; TCRdb keeps in-frame clones, though not all of them. Altogether 200,000 to 250,000 clones are present, about three quarters being singletons, with the ten largest covering 15% to 18%. The sequenced sample consisted of PBMCs. These receptor sequences come from a man aged 35 to 55 in good health and CMV-seronegative.

The V gene is TRBV5-6, the J gene TRBJ1-1; possibly TRBD1 for D (5 bases). The CDR3 loop spans 17 amino acids. V was pared by 4 bases and J by 0 bases, with 19 bases between. Germline-derived CDR1 and CDR2 are SGHDT and YYEEEE. This chain's CDR3 is CASSVLGRGGMNTEAFF. The CDR3 DNA sequence: TGTGCCAGCAGCGTACTCGGGAGGGGTGGAATGAACACTGAAGCTTTCTTT.

V and J are TRBV19 and TRBJ2-1, with TRBD2 matching over 9 bases. The V gene end was trimmed by 7 bases and the J gene end by 10 bases; junction bases not matched to a gene: 8. Germline V gene data show CDR1 as LNHDA and CDR2 as SQIVND (reference sequence). This CDR3 is 13 amino acids long. CDR3 in DNA: TGTGCCAGTAACCTGGCGGGAGGGTCGGAGCAGTTCTTC. It codes for CASNLAGGSEQFF.

The rearrangement joins TRBV7-7 to TRBJ2-5; maybe TRBD2 (5 bases). V lost 5 bases and J 9 bases, leaving 16 bases between the germline ends. The germline V gene has CDR1 SSHAT and CDR2 FNYEAQ (reference sequence). The CDR3 covers 13 residues. The CDR3 region has the DNA TGTGCCAGCAGCGACCTTTTGACCGGGGCCCAGTACTTC. Its translation: CASSDLLTGAQYF.

This clone was found a few times. The chain combines TRBV10-3 with TRBJ2-2; 7 bases are a match to TRBD1. Germline assignment: CDR1 ENHRY and CDR2 SYGVKD. V dropped 6 bases and J dropped 6; count of bases not matched to a gene: 4. The CDR3 covers 13 residues. The CDR3 bases are TGTGCCATCAGGGTGGGACAGCCCGGGGAGCTGTTTTTT. Its protein product is CAIRVGQPGELFF.

This clone was observed a handful of times. This sequence joins TRBV6-5 and TRBJ1-5; no reliable D call. Trimming stripped 4 bases from V and 5 bases from J, with 15 bases between. The length of the CDR3 is 15 residues. In germline, CDR1 is MNHEY, CDR2 SVGAGI. In DNA, the CDR3 is TGTGCCAGCAGTTCCGTCGGAGCGAGCGATCAGCCCCAGCATTTT. Translating it yields CASSSVGASDQPQHF.

The chain recombines TRBV6-1 with TRBJ1-1; D perhaps matches TRBD1 (6 bases). The CDR3 runs 14 residues. The V gene's germline CDR1 is MNHNS and CDR2 SASEGT. The V gene lost 7 bases and the J gene lost 4 bases, with 16 bases spanning the gap. CDR3 amino acids: CASTPGGGGTEAFF. In nucleotides, the CDR3 is TGTGCCAGCACCCCCGGGGGGGGCGGCACTGAAGCTTTCTTT.

This clone was found once. CDR3 residues: CASSVEGVGLATDTQYF. CDR3 DNA sequence: TGTGCCAGCAGCGTAGAGGGGGTAGGACTAGCAACAGATACGCAGTATTTT. This chain links TRBV9 with TRBJ2-3; 8 bases map to TRBD2. This CDR3 contains 17 residues. The V and J ends lost 0 bases and 3 bases, in that order; junction bases with no gene match: 9. CDR1 is SGDLS, CDR2 YYNGEE, per germline.

This chain joins TRBV6-5 and TRBJ2-3, with D tentatively TRBD2 (6 bases). The V gene lost 2 bases and the J gene lost 9 bases, with 18 bases spanning the gap. Germline V CDR1 and CDR2: MNHEY, SVGAGI. The CDR3 covers 15 residues. The CDR3 DNA sequence: TGTGCCAGCAGTTACGAGGCTGGCGGGATATCGACGCAGTATTTT. This translates into CASSYEAGGISTQYF.

The sample holds a few counts of this clone. The CDR3 loop reads CASSWRGQGNQPQHF. CDR3 nucleotide sequence: TGTGCCAGCAGCTGGAGAGGACAGGGCAATCAGCCCCAGCATTTT. The chain recombines TRBV7-2 with TRBJ1-5; 7 bases agree with TRBD1. The germline CDR1 and CDR2 sequences are SGHTA and FQGNSA. J was trimmed by 2 bases and V by 4 bases; bases with no gene match: 5. The CDR3 contains 15 residues.

This clone was seen only once. The chain couples TRBV5-1 to TRBJ2-2; 8 bases match TRBD1. The CDR3 runs 15 residues. Germline CDR1 reads SGHRS; CDR2 reads YFSETQ. The J segment lost 5 bases and the V segment lost 3 bases, leaving 6 bases of the junction unmatched. This CDR3 is CASSSRTGSTGELFF. The CDR3 DNA is TGCGCCAGCAGCTCCCGGACAGGGAGTACCGGGGAGCTGTTTTTT.

V usage is TRBV5-1 and J usage is TRBJ2-2, with a possible D match to TRBD2 (6 bases). Germline V gives CDR1 SGHRS, CDR2 YFSETQ. Trimming removed 2 bases from V and 6 bases from J, with 11 bases in between. The CDR3 is 14 amino acids. The chain's CDR3 is CASSFVLAPGELFF. The CDR3 region has the DNA TGCGCCAGCAGCTTCGTACTAGCCCCCGGGGAGCTGTTTTTT.

The chain joins TRBV6-1 to TRBJ2-1; the match to TRBD2 covers 10 bases. In germline, CDR1 is MNHNS, CDR2 SASEGT. The V gene end was trimmed by 7 bases and the J gene end by 9 bases; junction bases not matched to a gene: 9. CDR3 length: 14 amino acids. The CDR3 DNA is TGTGCCAGCACCCCACTAGCGGGAAGGGGTGAGCAGTTCTTC. Protein sequence: CASTPLAGRGEQFF.

The V and J genes are TRBV5-1 and TRBJ1-2; D is uncertain. This CDR3 contains 13 residues. V gave up 0 bases and J gave up 7 bases, with 10 bases separating them. Germline CDR1 is SGHRS and CDR2 is YFSETQ. CDR3 nucleotides: TGCGCCAGCAGCTTGGGAGCCATGAGTGGCTACACCTTC. Its translation: CASSLGAMSGYTF.

V is TRBV7-9 and J is TRBJ1-2; unclear D gene. Germline V gene data show CDR1 as SEHNR and CDR2 as FQNEAQ (reference sequence). The CDR3 runs to 12 residues. The V end lost 4 bases, the J end lost 0 bases, and 3 bases lay between the germline ends. DNA of the CDR3: TGTGCCAGCAGCTCGTCTAACTATGGCTACACCTTC. Translation gives CASSSSNYGYTF.

The V call is TRBV7-9, the J call TRBJ1-2, with a possible D match to TRBD1 (5 bases). V was pared by 2 bases and J by 2 bases, with 12 bases between. The CDR3 has 15 residues. Looked up from germline, CDR1 is SEHNR and CDR2 is FQNEAQ (reference sequence). The CDR3, as DNA: TGTGCCAGCAGCTTACTGGGGCAGGAAAACTATGGCTACACCTTC. Its protein is CASSLLGQENYGYTF.

The rearrangement uses TRBV27 and TRBJ2-3, with TRBD2 matching 13 bases. V trimming: 4 bases; J trimming: 2 bases; junction bases outside the gene matches: 3. The CDR3 is 16 amino acids. Germline CDR1 is MNHEY and CDR2 is SMNVEV (reference sequence). This chain's CDR3 is CASSWGTSGTTDTQYF. CDR3 in DNA: TGTGCCAGCAGTTGGGGGACTAGCGGGACCACAGATACGCAGTATTTT.

Of note for this clone: Sequence at one end of the junction differs from germline and may be a read error. This sequence joins TRBV9 and TRBJ2-3, with 9 positions matching TRBD2. The germline CDR1 and CDR2 sequences are SGDLS and YYNGEE. This CDR3 comprises 15 residues. The CDR3 DNA follows: TGTACCAGCAGCCCCTCAGCGGGGGGTTCAGATACGCAGTATTTT. Protein sequence: CTSSPSAGGSDTQYF.